The clone carrying this TCR beta chain has at least ten counts. Its antigen remains unknown. Trimming took 8 bases from V and 6 from J; bases not matched to a gene: 14. Germline CDR1 and CDR2: ENHRY and SYGVKD. This CDR3 spans 16 amino acids. Treatment of any kind had been given to no patient before thyroid surgery. How the authors handled the data: Using the CDR3 differences seen across clinicopathological groups, the authors built a distant-metastasis classifier for papillary thyroid cancer, which was meant to discriminate distant-metastatic patients. TCRdb reprocessed the PCR reads using MiXCR. TCRdb, not the original authors, processed these V and J calls. The table includes around 45,000 clones, about 3.2% detected once. The sample is drawn from a study of metastatic and nonmetastatic thyroid tumors. Findings and caveats of the study: In both blood and tumor samples, TCR beta diversity was reported significantly higher for malignant than benign nodules.

Source material: blood. The receptor comes from a female donor with papillary thyroid cancer or a benign thyroid nodule (not recorded which). Some clones in this sample may be carry-over from other donors' samples. The genes are TRBV10-3 and TRBJ1-5, with TRBD1 identical over 9 bases. This CDR3 is CAISGTGSGGGQPQHF. The CDR3 DNA is TGTGCCATCTCAGGGACAGGGTCAGGCGGCGGTCAGCCCCAGCATTTT.